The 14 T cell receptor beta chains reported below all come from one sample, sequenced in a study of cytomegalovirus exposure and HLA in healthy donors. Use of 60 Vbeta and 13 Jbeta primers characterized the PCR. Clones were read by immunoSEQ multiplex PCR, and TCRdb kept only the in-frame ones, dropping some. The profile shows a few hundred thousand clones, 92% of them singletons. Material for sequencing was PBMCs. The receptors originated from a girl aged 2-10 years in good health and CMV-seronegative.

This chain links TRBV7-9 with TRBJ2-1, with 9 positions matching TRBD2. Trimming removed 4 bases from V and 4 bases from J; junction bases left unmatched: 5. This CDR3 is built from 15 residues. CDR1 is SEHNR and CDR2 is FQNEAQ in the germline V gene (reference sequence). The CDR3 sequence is CASSSEREAYNEQFF. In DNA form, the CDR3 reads TGTGCCAGCAGCTCAGAGCGGGAGGCTTACAATGAGCAGTTCTTC.

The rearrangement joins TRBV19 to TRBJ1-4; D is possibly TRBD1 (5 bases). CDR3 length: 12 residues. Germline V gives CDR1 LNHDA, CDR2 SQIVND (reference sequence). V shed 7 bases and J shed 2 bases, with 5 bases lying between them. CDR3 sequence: CASTGTNEKLFF. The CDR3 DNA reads TGTGCCAGTACAGGGACTAATGAAAAACTGTTTTTT.

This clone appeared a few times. The CDR3 spells CASSRTSGSTDTQYF. The CDR3 bases are TGTGCCAGCAGTCGGACTAGCGGGAGCACAGATACGCAGTATTTT. The chain joins TRBV6-5 to TRBJ2-3, with 11 bases aligning to TRBD2. V lost 5 bases, J lost 0 bases, and 1 base stayed unmatched. The CDR3 is 15 amino acids. Looked up from germline, CDR1 is MNHEY and CDR2 is SVGAGI.

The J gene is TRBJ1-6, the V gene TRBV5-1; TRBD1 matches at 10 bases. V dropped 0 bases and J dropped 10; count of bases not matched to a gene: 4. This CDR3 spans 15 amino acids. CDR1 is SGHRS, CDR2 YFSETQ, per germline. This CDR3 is CASSLGQGAGSPLHF. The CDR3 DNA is TGCGCCAGCAGCTTGGGACAGGGGGCTGGATCACCCCTCCACTTT.

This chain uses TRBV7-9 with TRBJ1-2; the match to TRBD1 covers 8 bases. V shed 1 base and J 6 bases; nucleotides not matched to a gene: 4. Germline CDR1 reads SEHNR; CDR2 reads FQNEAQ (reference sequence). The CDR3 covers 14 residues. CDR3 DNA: TGTGCCAGCAGCTTAGGTACAGGGGGAAATGGCTACACCTTC. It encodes CASSLGTGGNGYTF.

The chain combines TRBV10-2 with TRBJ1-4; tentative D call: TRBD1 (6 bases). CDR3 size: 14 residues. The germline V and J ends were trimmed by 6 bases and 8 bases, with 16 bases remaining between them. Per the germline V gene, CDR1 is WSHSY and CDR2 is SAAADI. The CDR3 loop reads CASSSQGGVEKLFF. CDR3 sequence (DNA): TGCGCCAGCAGCAGCCAAGGGGGGGTGGAAAAACTGTTTTTT.

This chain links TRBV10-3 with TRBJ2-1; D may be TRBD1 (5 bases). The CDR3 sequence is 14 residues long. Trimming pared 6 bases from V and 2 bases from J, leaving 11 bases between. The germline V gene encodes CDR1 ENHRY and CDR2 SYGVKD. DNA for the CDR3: TGTGCCATCAGACCAGGGCCTGCCTACAATGAGCAGTTCTTC. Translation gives CAIRPGPAYNEQFF.

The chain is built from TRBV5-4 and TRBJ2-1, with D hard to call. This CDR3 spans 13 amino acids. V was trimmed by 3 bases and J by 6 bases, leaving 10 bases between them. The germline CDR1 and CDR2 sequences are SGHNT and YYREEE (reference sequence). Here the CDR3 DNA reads TGTGCCAGCAGCTCTCCTGGAGTCAATGAGCAGTTCTTC. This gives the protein CASSSPGVNEQFF.

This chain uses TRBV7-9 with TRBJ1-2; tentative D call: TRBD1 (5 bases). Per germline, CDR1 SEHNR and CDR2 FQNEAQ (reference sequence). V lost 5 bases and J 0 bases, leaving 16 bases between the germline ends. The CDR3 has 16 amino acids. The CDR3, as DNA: TGTGCCAGCAGCCCTACAGGTGGGGAGGCTAACTATGGCTACACCTTC. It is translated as CASSPTGGEANYGYTF.

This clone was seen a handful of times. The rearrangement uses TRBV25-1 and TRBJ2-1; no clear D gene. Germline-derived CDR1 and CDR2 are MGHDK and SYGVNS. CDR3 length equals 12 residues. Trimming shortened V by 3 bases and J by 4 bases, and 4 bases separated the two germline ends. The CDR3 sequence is CASSERYNEQFF. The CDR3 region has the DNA TGTGCCAGCAGTGAGAGATACAATGAGCAGTTCTTC.

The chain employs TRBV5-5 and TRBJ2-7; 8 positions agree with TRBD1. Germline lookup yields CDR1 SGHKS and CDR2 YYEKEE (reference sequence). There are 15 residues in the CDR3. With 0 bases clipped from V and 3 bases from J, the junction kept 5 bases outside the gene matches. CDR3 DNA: TGTGCCAGCAGCTTGGCTATGACAGGGGTCTACGAGCAGTACTTC. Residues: CASSLAMTGVYEQYF.

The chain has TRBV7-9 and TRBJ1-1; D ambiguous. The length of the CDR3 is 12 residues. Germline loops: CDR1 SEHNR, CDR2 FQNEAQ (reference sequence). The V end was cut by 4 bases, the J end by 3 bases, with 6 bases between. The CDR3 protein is CASSSPYTEAFF. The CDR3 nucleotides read TGTGCCAGCAGCTCCCCGTACACTGAAGCTTTCTTT.

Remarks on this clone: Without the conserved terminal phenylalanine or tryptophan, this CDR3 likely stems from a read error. The DNA of the CDR3 is TGTGCCTGGAGTCGTGAAGCCTCGAGCACTGAAGCTTTCCTT. It specifies CAWSREASSTEAFL. V gene TRBV30 combines with J gene TRBJ1-1; D gene uncertain. There are 14 residues in the CDR3. Germline lookup yields CDR1 GTSNPN and CDR2 SVGIG (reference sequence). Trimming pared 2 bases from V and 4 bases from J, leaving 14 bases between.

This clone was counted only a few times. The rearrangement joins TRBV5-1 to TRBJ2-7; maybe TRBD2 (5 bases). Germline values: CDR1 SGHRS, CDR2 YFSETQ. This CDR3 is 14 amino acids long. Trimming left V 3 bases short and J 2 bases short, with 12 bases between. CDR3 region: CASSSNWGAYEQYF. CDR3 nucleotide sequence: TGCGCCAGCAGCTCGAACTGGGGAGCCTACGAGCAGTACTTC.